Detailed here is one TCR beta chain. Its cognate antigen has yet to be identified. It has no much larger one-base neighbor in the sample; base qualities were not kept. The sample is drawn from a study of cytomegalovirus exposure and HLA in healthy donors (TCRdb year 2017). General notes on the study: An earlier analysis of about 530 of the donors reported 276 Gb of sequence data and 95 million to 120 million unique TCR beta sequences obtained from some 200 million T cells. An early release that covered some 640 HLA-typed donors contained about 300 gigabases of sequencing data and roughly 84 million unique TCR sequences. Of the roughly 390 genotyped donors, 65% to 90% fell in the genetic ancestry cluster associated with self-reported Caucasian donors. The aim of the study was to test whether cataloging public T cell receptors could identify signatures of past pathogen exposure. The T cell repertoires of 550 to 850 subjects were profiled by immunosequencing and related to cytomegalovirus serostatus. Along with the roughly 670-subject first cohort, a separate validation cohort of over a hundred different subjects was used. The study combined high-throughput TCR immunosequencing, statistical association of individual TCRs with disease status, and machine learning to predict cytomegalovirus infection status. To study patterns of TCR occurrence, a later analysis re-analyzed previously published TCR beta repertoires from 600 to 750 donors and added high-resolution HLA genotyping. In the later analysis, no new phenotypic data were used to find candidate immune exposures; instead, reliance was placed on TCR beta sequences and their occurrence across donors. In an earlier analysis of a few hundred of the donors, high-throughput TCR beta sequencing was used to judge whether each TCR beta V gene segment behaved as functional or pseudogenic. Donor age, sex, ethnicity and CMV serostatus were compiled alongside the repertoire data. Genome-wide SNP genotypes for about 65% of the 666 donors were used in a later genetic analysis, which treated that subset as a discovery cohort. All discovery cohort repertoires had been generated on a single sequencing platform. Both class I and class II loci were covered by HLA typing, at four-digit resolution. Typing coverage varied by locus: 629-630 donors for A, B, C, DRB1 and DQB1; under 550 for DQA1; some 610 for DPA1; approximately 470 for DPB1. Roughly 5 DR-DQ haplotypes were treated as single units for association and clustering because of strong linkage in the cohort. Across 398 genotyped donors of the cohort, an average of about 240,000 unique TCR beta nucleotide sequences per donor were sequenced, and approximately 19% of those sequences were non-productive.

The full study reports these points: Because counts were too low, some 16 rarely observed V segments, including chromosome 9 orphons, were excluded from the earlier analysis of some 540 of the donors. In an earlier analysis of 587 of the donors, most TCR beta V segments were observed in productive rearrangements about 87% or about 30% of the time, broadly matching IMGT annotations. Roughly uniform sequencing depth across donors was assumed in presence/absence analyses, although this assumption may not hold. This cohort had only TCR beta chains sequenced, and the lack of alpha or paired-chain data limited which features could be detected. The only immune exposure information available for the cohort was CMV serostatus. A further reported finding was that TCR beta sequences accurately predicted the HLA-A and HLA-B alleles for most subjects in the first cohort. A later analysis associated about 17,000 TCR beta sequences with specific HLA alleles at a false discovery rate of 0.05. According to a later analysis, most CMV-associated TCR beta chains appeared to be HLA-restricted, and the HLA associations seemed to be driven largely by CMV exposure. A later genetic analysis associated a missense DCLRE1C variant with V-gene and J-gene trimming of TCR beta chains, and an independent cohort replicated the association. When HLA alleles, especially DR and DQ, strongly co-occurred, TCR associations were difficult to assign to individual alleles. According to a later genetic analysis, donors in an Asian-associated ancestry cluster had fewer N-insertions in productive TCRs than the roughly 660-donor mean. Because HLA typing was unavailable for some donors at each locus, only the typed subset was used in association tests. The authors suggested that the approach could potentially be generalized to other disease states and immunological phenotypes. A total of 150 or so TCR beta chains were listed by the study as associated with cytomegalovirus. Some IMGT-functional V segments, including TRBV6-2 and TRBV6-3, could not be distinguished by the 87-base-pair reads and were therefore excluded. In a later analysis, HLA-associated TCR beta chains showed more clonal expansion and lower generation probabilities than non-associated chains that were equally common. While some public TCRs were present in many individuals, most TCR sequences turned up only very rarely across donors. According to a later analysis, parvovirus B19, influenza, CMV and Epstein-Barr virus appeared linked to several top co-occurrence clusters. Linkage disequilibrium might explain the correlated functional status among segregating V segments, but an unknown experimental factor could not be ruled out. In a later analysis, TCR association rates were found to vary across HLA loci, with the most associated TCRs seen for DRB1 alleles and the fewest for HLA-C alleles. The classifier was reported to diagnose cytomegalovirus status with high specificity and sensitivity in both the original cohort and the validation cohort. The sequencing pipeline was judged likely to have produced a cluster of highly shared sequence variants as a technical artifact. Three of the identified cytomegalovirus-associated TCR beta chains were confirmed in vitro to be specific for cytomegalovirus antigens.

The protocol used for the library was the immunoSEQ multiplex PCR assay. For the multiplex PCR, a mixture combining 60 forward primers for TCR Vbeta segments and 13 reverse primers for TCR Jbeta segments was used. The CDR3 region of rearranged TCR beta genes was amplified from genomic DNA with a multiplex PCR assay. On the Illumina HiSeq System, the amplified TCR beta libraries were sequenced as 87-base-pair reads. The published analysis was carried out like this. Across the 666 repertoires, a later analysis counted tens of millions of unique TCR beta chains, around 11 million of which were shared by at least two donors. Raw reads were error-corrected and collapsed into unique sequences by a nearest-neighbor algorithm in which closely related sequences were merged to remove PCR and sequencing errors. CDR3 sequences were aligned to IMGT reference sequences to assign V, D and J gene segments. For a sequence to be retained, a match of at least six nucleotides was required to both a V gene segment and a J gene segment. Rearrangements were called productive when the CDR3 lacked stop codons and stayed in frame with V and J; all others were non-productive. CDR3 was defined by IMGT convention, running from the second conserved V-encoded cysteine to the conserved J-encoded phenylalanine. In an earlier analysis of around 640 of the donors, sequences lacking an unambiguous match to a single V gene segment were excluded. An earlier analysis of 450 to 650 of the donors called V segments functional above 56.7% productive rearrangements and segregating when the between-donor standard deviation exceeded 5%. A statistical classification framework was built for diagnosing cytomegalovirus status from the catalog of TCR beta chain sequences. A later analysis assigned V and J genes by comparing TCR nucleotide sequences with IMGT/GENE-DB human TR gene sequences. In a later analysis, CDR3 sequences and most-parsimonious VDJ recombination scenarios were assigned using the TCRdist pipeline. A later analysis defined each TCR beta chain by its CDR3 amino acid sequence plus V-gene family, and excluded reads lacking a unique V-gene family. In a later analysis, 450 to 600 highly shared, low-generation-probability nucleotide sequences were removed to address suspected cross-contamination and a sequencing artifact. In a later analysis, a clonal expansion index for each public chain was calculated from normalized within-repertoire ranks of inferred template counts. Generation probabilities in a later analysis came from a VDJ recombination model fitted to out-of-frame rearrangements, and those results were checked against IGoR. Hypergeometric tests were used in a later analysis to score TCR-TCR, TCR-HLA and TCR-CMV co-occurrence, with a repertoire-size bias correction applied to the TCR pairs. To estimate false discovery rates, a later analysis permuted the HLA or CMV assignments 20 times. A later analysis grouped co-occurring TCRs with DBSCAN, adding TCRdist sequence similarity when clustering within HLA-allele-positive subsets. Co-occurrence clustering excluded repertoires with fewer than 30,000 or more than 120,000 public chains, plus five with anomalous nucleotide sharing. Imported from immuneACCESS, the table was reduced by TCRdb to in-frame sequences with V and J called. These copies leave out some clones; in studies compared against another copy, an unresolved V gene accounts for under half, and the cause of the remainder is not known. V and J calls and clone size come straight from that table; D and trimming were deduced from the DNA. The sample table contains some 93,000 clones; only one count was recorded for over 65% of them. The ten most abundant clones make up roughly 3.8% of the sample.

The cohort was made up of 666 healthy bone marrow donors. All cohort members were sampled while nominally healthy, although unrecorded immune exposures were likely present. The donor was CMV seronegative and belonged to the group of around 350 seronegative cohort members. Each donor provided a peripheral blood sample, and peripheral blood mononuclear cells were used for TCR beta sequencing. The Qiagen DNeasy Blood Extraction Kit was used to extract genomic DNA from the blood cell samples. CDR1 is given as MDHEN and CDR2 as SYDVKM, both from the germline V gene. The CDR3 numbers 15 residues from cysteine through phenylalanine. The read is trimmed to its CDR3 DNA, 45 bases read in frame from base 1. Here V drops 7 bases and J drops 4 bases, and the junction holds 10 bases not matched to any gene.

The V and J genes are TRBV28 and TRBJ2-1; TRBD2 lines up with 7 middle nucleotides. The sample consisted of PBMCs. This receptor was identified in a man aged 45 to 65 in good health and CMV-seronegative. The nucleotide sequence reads TGTGCCAGCACCCCGGCGGCGGGAGCTTACAATGAGCAGTTCTTC. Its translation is CASTPAAGAYNEQFF.